This T cell receptor beta chain was captured by sequencing in a study of cytomegalovirus exposure and HLA in healthy donors (dated by TCRdb to 2016 to 2017). Some background on the complete study: In an earlier analysis of 587 of the donors, approximately 260 Gb of sequence data and approximately 120 million unique TCR beta sequences from 180 million or so T cells were reported. The number of donors typed differed by locus, with about 629-640 for A, B, C, DRB1 and DQB1, roughly 550 for DQA1, 600 to 610 for DPA1, and some 450 for DPB1. An earlier analysis of more than 450 of the donors used high-throughput TCR beta sequencing to judge whether each TCR beta V gene segment behaved as functional or pseudogenic. Because of strong linkage in the cohort, a few DR-DQ haplotypes were treated as single units for association and clustering. Of the roughly 430 genotyped donors, about 80% fell in the genetic ancestry cluster associated with self-reported Caucasian donors. All discovery cohort repertoires had been generated using a single sequencing platform. A later analysis re-examined previously published TCR beta repertoires from just over 650 donors and added high-resolution HLA genotyping to investigate patterns of TCR occurrence. Both class I and class II loci were covered by HLA typing, at four-digit resolution. A later genetic analysis used genome-wide SNP genotypes for about three fifths of the 666 donors, treating that subset as a discovery cohort. A separate validation cohort of roughly 130 different subjects was used in addition to the approximately 700-subject first cohort. Alongside the repertoire data, information on donor age, sex, ethnicity and CMV serostatus was compiled. Approximately 310 gigabases of sequencing data and approximately 85 million unique TCR sequences were included in an early release covering around 650 HLA-typed donors. The study aimed to test whether cataloging public T cell receptors could reveal signatures of past pathogen exposure. To predict cytomegalovirus infection status, the study combined high-throughput TCR immunosequencing, statistical association of individual TCRs with disease status, and machine learning. Among 300 to 450 genotyped donors of the cohort, an average of roughly 240,000 unique TCR beta nucleotide sequences were sequenced per donor, roughly 20% of them non-productive. Rather than using new phenotypic data, the later analysis identified candidate immune exposures from TCR beta sequences and from how often those sequences occurred across donors. The T cell repertoires of 666 subjects were profiled by immunosequencing and related to cytomegalovirus serostatus.

The investigation overall reported the following: Most CMV-associated TCR beta chains appeared to be HLA-restricted in a later analysis, and the HLA associations seemed to be driven largely by CMV exposure. Presence/absence analyses assumed roughly uniform sequencing depth across donors, an assumption that may not hold. V-gene and J-gene trimming of TCR beta chains was associated with a missense DCLRE1C variant in a later genetic analysis, and the association was replicated in an independent cohort. An earlier analysis of roughly 570 of the donors showed that most TCR beta V segments appeared in productive rearrangements either about 87% or about 30% of the time, which broadly matched IMGT annotations. Compared with the approximately 600-donor mean, donors in an Asian-associated ancestry cluster had fewer N-insertions in productive TCRs, according to a later genetic analysis. A further reported finding was that TCR beta sequences accurately predicted the HLA-A and HLA-B alleles for most subjects in the first cohort. In a later analysis, several top co-occurrence clusters were reported to appear linked to parvovirus B19, influenza, CMV and Epstein-Barr virus. While some public TCRs were present in many individuals, most TCR sequences turned up only very rarely across donors. Correlated functional status among segregating V segments might be attributable to linkage disequilibrium, but an unknown experimental factor could not be ruled out. The earlier analysis of 587 of the donors excluded about 16 rarely observed V segments, including chromosome 9 orphons, because counts were too low. In a later analysis, HLA-associated TCR beta chains were found to be more clonally expanded and to have lower generation probabilities than equally common non-associated chains. In both the original and validation cohorts, the classifier was reported to diagnose cytomegalovirus status with high specificity and sensitivity. The authors suggested that the approach could potentially be extended to other disease states and immunological phenotypes. In a later analysis, TCR association rates were found to vary across HLA loci, with the most associated TCRs seen for DRB1 alleles and the fewest for HLA-C alleles. Because HLA typing was unavailable for some donors at each locus, only the typed subset was used in association tests. Specific HLA alleles were associated with 16,951 TCR beta sequences at a false discovery rate of 0.05 in a later analysis. The sequencing pipeline was judged likely to have produced a cluster of highly shared sequence variants as a technical artifact. Because the 87-base-pair reads could not distinguish some IMGT-functional V segments, including TRBV6-2 and TRBV6-3, those segments were excluded. In vitro tests confirmed that a few of the cytomegalovirus-associated TCR beta chains recognize cytomegalovirus antigens. CMV serostatus was the only immune exposure information available for the cohort. Strong co-occurrence of HLA alleles, especially DR and DQ, made assigning TCR associations to individual alleles difficult. In the study, about 150 TCR beta chains were listed as associated with cytomegalovirus. This cohort had only TCR beta chains sequenced, and the lack of alpha or paired-chain data limited which features could be detected.

Libraries were made using the immunoSEQ multiplex PCR assay. The multiplex PCR relied on a mix of 60 forward primers for TCR Vbeta segments and 13 reverse primers for TCR Jbeta segments. The CDR3 region of rearranged TCR beta genes was amplified from genomic DNA with a multiplex PCR assay. The Illumina HiSeq System was used to sequence the amplified TCR beta libraries as 87-base-pair reads. In the authors' own workflow: A later analysis tallied 75 million to 85 million unique TCR beta chains across the 650 to 750 repertoires, and 10 million to 11 million of those chains were shared by two or more donors. A nearest-neighbor algorithm error-corrected the raw reads and collapsed the reads into unique sequences, merging closely related sequences to remove PCR and sequencing errors. CDR3 sequences were aligned to IMGT reference sequences to assign V, D and J gene segments. For a sequence to be retained, a match of at least six nucleotides to both a V gene segment and a J gene segment was required. Rearrangements were called productive when the CDR3 lacked stop codons and stayed in frame with V and J; all others were non-productive. Following IMGT convention, CDR3 was defined as the stretch from the second conserved V-encoded cysteine up to the conserved J-encoded phenylalanine. The earlier analysis of about 610 of the donors excluded sequences that lacked an unambiguous match to a single V gene segment. An earlier analysis of around 600 of the donors classified V segments as functional when productive rearrangements were above 56.7% and as segregating when the standard deviation between donors was above 5%. To diagnose cytomegalovirus status from the catalog of TCR beta chain sequences, a statistical classification framework was built. V and J gene assignment, in a later analysis, came from comparing TCR nucleotide sequences with IMGT/GENE-DB human TR gene sequences. A later analysis assigned CDR3 sequences and most-parsimonious VDJ recombination scenarios with the TCRdist pipeline. A later analysis defined each TCR beta chain by its CDR3 amino acid sequence plus V-gene family, and excluded reads lacking a unique V-gene family. As a way to deal with suspected cross-contamination and a sequencing artifact, a later analysis dropped 640 or so nucleotide sequences that were highly shared and had low generation probability. A later analysis calculated a clonal expansion index for each public chain from normalized within-repertoire ranks of inferred template counts. A later analysis computed generation probabilities with a VDJ recombination model fitted to out-of-frame rearrangements, and checked the results against IGoR. Hypergeometric tests were used in a later analysis to score TCR-TCR, TCR-HLA and TCR-CMV co-occurrence, with a repertoire-size bias correction applied to the TCR pairs. In a later analysis, false discovery rates were estimated by permuting HLA or CMV assignments 20 times. In a later analysis, co-occurring TCRs were grouped with DBSCAN, and TCRdist sequence similarity was added when clustering was performed within HLA-allele-positive subsets. Repertoires with fewer than 30,000 or more than 120,000 public chains, plus five repertoires with anomalous nucleotide sharing, were excluded from co-occurrence clustering. TCRdb stores this immuneACCESS table with in-frame sequences only. Part of the clones is absent; in the studies checked, under half of the shortfall reflects unresolved V genes, and no reason is known for the rest. Clonal size and the V and J genes are those of that table, whereas D and trimming came from the DNA. This sample holds 75,000 to 95,000 clones; over 65% were observed only once. The ten most abundant clones make up 3% to 5% of the sample.

The CDR3 covers 13 residues, taking in both the cysteine and the phenylalanine. Here the CDR3 DNA is all that survives: 39 bases in frame from base 1. The germline V end is reduced by 5 bases and the J end by 8 bases; junction bases left unmatched: 6. The germline V gene provides CDR1 SNHLY and CDR2 FYNNEI. About this clone: Its recognized antigen is unknown. Base quality data are lacking; no much larger clone is found one base away.

The cohort consisted of 650 to 850 healthy bone marrow donors. All cohort members were sampled while nominally healthy, although unrecorded immune exposures were likely present. The donor was CMV seronegative and belonged to the group of under 400 seronegative cohort members. A peripheral blood sample was collected from each donor, and TCR beta sequencing was performed on peripheral blood mononuclear cells. The Qiagen DNeasy Blood Extraction Kit was used to extract genomic DNA from the blood cell samples. This receptor was taken from a young man in good health and CMV-seronegative. The sequenced sample consisted of PBMCs. The chain was built from TRBV2 and TRBJ1-2, with TRBD1 identical over 9 junction bases. CDR3 loop: CASSRQGVEGYTF. The sequence in DNA is TGTGCCAGCAGTCGACAGGGGGTTGAGGGCTACACCTTC. Reference TRBV2 and TRBJ1-2 proteins supply the regions before and after the CDR3; the full variable domain is: EPEVTQTPSHQVTQMGQEVILRCVPISNHLYFYWYRQILGQKVEFLVSFYNNEISEKSEIFDDQFSVERPDGSNFTLKIRSTKLEDSAMYFCASSRQGVEGYTFGSGTRLTVV.